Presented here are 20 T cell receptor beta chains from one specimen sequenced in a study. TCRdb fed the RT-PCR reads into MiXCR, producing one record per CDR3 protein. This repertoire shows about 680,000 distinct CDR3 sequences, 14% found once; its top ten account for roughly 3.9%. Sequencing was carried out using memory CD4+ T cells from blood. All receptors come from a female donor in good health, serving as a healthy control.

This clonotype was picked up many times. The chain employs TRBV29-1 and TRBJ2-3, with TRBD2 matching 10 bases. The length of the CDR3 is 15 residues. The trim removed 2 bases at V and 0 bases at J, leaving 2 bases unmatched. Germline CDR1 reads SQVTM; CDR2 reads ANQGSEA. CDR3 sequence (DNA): TGCAGCGTTGAACTAGCGGGGGATAGCACAGATACGCAGTATTTT. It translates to CSVELAGDSTDTQYF.

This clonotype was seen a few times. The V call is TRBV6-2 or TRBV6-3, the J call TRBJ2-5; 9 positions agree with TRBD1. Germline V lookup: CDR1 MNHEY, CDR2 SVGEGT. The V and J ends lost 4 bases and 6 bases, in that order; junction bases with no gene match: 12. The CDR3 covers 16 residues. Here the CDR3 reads CASSSYGTGRSKTQYF. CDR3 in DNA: TGTGCCAGCAGTTCGTACGGGACAGGGAGATCGAAGACCCAGTACTTC.

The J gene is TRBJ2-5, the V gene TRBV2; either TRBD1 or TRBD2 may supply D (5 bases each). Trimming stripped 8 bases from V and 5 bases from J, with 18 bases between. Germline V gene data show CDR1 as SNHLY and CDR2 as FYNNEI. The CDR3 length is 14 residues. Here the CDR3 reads CASSRARVMETQYF. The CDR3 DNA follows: TGTGCCAGCTCCAGGGCGAGGGTTATGGAGACCCAGTACTTC.

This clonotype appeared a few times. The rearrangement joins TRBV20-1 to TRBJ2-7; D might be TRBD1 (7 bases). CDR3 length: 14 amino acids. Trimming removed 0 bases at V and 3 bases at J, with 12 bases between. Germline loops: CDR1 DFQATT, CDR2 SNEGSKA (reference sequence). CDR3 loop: CSARDDREDYEQYF. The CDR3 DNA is TGCAGTGCTAGAGATGACAGGGAGGACTACGAGCAGTACTTC.

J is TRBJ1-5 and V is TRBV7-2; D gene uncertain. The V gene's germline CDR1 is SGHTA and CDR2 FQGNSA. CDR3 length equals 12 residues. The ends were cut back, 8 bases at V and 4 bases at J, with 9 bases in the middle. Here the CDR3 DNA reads TGTGCCAGCGGGCAGCTTAATCAGCCCCAGCATTTT. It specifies CASGQLNQPQHF.

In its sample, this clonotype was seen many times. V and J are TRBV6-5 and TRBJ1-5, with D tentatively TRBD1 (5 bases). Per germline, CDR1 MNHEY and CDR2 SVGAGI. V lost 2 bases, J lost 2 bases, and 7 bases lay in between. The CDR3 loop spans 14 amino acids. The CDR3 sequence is CASSYMGGNQPQHF. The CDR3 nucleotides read TGTGCCAGCAGTTACATGGGGGGCAATCAGCCCCAGCATTTT.

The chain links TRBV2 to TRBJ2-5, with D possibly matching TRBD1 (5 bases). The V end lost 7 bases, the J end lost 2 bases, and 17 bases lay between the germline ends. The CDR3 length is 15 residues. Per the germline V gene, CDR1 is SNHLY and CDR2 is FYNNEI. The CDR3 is CASIPTVSPQETQYF. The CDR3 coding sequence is TGTGCCAGCATCCCGACAGTATCCCCACAAGAGACCCAGTACTTC.

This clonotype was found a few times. The CDR3 sequence: CASSLVGRGSGNTIYF. In DNA form, the CDR3 reads TGTGCCAGCAGCTTAGTGGGCAGGGGGTCCGGAAACACCATATATTTT. The J gene is TRBJ1-3, the V gene TRBV11-2; 7 nucleotides agree with TRBD1. Germline trimming cut 1 base from V and 4 bases from J; bases unmatched to any gene: 7. The CDR3 sequence is 16 residues long. From germline, CDR1 is SGHAT and CDR2 FQNNGV.

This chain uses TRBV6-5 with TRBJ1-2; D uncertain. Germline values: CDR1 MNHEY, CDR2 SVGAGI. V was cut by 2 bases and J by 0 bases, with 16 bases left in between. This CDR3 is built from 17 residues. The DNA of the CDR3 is TGTGCCAGCAGTTACAAGGTCGGAGTACTCTCTAACTATGGCTACACCTTC. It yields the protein CASSYKVGVLSNYGYTF.

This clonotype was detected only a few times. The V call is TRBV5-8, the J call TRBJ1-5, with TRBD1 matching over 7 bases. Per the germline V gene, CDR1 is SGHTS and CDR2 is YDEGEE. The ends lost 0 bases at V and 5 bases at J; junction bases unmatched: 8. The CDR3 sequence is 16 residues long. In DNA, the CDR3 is TGTGCCAGCAGCTTGGCGACAGGGTGGAGGGATCAGCCCCAGCATTTT. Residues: CASSLATGWRDQPQHF.

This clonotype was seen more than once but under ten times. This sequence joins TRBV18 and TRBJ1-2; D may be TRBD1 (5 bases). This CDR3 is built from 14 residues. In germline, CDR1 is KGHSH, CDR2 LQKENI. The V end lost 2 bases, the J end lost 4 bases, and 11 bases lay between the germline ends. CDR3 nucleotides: TGTGCCAGCTCACCATCAGGGCAGATCTATGGCTACACCTTC. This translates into CASSPSGQIYGYTF.

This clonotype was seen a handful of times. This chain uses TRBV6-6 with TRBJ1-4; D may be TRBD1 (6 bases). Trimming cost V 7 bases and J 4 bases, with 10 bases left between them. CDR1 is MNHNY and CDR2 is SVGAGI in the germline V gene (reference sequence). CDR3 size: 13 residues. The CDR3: CASKDSVNEKLFF. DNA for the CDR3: TGTGCCAGCAAGGACAGCGTTAATGAAAAACTGTTTTTT.

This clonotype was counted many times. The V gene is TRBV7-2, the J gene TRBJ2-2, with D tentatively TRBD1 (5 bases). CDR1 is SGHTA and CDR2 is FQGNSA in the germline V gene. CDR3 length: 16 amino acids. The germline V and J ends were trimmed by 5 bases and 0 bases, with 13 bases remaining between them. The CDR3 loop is CASSPQGAANTGELFF. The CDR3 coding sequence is TGTGCCAGCAGCCCCCAGGGCGCTGCGAACACCGGGGAGCTGTTTTTT.

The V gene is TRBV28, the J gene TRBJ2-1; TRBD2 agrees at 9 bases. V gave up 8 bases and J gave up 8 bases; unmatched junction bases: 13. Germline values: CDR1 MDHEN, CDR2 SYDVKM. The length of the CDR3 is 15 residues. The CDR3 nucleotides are TGTGCCAGCTTAGCGGGAGCCCCCCGGGGTCATGAGCAGTTCTTC. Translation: CASLAGAPRGHEQFF.

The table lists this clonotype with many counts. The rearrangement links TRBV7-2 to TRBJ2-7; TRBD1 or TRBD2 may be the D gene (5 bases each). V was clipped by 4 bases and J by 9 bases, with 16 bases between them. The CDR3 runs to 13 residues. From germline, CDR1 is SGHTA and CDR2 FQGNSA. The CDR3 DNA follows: TGTGCCAGCAGCTCCCGGGGAAGGGGCGGGCAGTACTTC. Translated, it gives CASSSRGRGGQYF.

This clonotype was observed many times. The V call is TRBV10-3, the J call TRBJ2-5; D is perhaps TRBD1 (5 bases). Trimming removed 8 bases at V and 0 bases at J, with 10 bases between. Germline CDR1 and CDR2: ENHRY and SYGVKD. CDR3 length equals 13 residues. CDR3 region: CAIARTYQETQYF. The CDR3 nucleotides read TGTGCCATCGCCCGGACATACCAAGAGACCCAGTACTTC.

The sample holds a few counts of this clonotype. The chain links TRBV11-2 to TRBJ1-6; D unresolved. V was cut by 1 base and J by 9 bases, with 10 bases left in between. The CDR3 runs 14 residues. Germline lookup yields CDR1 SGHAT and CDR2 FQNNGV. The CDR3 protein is CASSLGEPFSPLHF. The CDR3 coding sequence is TGTGCCAGCAGCTTAGGGGAACCGTTTTCACCCCTCCACTTT.

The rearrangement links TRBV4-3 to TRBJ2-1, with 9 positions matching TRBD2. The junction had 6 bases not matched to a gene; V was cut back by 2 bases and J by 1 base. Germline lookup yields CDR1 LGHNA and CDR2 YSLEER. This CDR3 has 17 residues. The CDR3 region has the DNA TGCGCCAGCAGCCAAAAGCCTAGCGGGGTGTCCTACAATGAGCAGTTCTTC. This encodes CASSQKPSGVSYNEQFF.

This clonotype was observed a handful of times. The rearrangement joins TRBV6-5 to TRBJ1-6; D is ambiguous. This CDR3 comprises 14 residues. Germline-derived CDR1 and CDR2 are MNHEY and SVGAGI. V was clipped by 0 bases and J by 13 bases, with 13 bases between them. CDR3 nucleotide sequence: TGTGCCAGCAGTTACTCCGGTTCTGAGGTCCCCCTCCACTTT. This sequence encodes CASSYSGSEVPLHF.

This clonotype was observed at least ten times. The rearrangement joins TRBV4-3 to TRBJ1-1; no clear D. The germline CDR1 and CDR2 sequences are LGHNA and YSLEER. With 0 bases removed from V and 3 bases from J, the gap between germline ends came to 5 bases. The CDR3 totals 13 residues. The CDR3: CASSQDTDTEAFF. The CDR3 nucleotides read TGCGCCAGCAGCCAAGACACGGACACTGAAGCTTTCTTT.